This entry concerns a single T cell receptor beta chain. The entry originates in a study of blood T cell repertoires in COVID-19. Study as a whole: Donors in the United States, Italy and Spain gave samples during acute or convalescent COVID-19. Sources were T cells, B-cell-depleted T cells, or PBMCs; the material itself was cDNA or gDNA.

Germline CDR1 reads SGHRS; CDR2 reads YFSETQ. The CDR3 is made up of 17 amino acids. V trimming: 2 bases; J trimming: 0 bases; junction bases outside the gene matches: 5. In the original analysis: Estimation of nucleated cell counts relied on the amplification of reference gene primers. The data were produced by immunoSEQ multiplex PCR, yet TCRdb's version contains in-frame clones alone and is incomplete. That table furnishes V, J and clone size, whereas the DNA furnished D and trimming. Found here are 120,000 to 150,000 clones, 85% to 90% of them singletons; the top ten hold 8.6%. The rearrangement uses TRBV5-1 and TRBJ2-6, with 7 bases fitting TRBD1. Sequencing was performed on peripheral blood. This receptor was taken from a woman in her 50s with active or convalescent COVID-19. The CDR3, as DNA: TGCGCCAGCAGCTTCGCGGCAGGGGGCTCTGGGGCCAACGTCCTGACTTTC. Protein product: CASSFAAGGSGANVLTF.